The 20 T cell receptor beta chains given below trace back to one sample, sequenced in a study of cytomegalovirus exposure and HLA in healthy donors. A multiplex PCR was run with 60 Vbeta primers and 13 Jbeta primers. Using immunoSEQ multiplex PCR, the repertoire was profiled, and TCRdb retains in-frame clones only, with some absent. The top ten hold around 2.4% of the sample, which has 90,000 to 120,000 clones, over 70% seen once. Source material: PBMCs. Source of these receptors: a man aged 30 to 45 in good health and CMV-seronegative.

The chain has TRBV6-4 and TRBJ2-2; D is ambiguous. Trimming took 0 bases from V and 2 from J, leaving 7 bases between them. This CDR3 region has 15 residues. The germline gives CDR1 MRHNA, CDR2 SNTAGT. DNA for the CDR3: TGTGCCAGCAGTGACTCCTCGGTTAACACCGGGGAGCTGTTTTTT. Residues: CASSDSSVNTGELFF.

CDR3 DNA sequence: TGTGCCAGCTCACGGGGGGGGAAAAGGGAAGAGACCCAGTACTTC. It specifies CASSRGGKREETQYF. The rearrangement joins TRBV25-1 to TRBJ2-5; 8 positions agree with TRBD2. CDR3 length equals 15 residues. Germline V gene sequence: CDR1 MGHDK, CDR2 SYGVNS. Trimming at V came to 8 bases and at J to 3 bases, leaving 11 bases not matched to a gene.

Comment on this clone: The identical CDR3 is also encoded by other nucleotide sequences in the sample. This chain links TRBV19 with TRBJ2-7; D may be TRBD2 (5 bases). Germline assignment: CDR1 LNHDA and CDR2 SQIVND (reference sequence). The CDR3 totals 14 residues. V lost 3 bases and J 1 base, leaving 10 bases between the germline ends. In DNA form, the CDR3 reads TGTGCCAGTAGTATGGCAAGCGGATCCTACGAGCAGTACTTC. It translates to CASSMASGSYEQYF.

CDR3: CASSPVGGSGELFF. CDR3 bases: TGTGCCAGCAGCCCGGTCGGCGGGAGTGGGGAGCTGTTTTTT. This chain joins TRBV7-6 and TRBJ2-2; TRBD2 matches 7 bases. CDR1 SGHVS and CDR2 FNYEAQ come from the germline V gene. The trim removed 5 bases at V and 8 bases at J, leaving 8 bases unmatched. CDR3 length: 14 amino acids.

The chain links TRBV27 to TRBJ2-3, with D tentatively TRBD2 (6 bases). Germline V lookup: CDR1 MNHEY, CDR2 SMNVEV (reference sequence). Trimming left V 2 bases short and J 12 bases short, with 9 bases between. This CDR3 comprises 11 residues. DNA for the CDR3: TGTGCCAGCAGTTTAAACGGGGGACAGTATTTT. It is translated as CASSLNGGQYF.

Comments on this clone: The same CDR3 also results from other DNA sequences found in this sample. V is TRBV15 and J is TRBJ1-5; D gene unclear. The CDR3 length is 14 residues. Germline assignment: CDR1 LNHNV and CDR2 YYDKDF (reference sequence). V lost 5 bases, J lost 4 bases, and 12 bases lay in between. In DNA form, the CDR3 reads TGTGCCACCAGCGGTAGAGCCGATAATCAGCCCCAGCATTTT. This gives the protein CATSGRADNQPQHF. The full variable domain, its missing parts supplied by reference TRBV15 and TRBJ1-5, is DAMVIQNPRYQVTQFGKPVTLSCSQTLNHNVMYWYQQKSSQAPKLLFHYYDKDFNNEADTPDNFQSRRPNTSFCFLDIRSPGLGDTAMYLCATSGRADNQPQHFGDGTRLSIL.

V usage is TRBV15 and J usage is TRBJ1-5, with a tentative D call TRBD1 (5 bases). Trimming left V 0 bases short and J 6 bases short, with 15 bases between. Germline CDR1 LNHNV, CDR2 YYDKDF (reference sequence). The CDR3 totals 16 residues. CDR3 sequence: CATSREGSSGGQPQHF. In nucleotides, the CDR3 is TGTGCCACCAGCAGAGAAGGCAGCTCGGGGGGTCAGCCCCAGCATTTT.

The chain links TRBV5-4 to TRBJ2-3; 8 nucleotides match TRBD2. V lost 0 bases, J lost 2 bases, and 8 bases stayed unmatched. Germline V gene sequence: CDR1 SGHNT, CDR2 YYREEE (reference sequence). The CDR3 contains 17 residues. This CDR3 reads CASSLVVLAGSTDTQYF. CDR3 bases: TGTGCCAGCAGCTTGGTTGTCCTAGCGGGTTCCACAGATACGCAGTATTTT.

The CDR3: CASSPGRGPYEQYF. CDR3 nucleotide sequence: TGCGCCAGCAGCCCAGGCAGGGGACCCTACGAGCAGTACTTC. This sequence joins TRBV5-1 and TRBJ2-7; TRBD1 might be the D (6 bases). This CDR3 is built from 14 residues. Trimming left V 4 bases short and J 2 bases short, with 13 bases between. Germline CDR1 reads SGHRS; CDR2 reads YFSETQ. Full variable domain (outside the CDR3, taken from reference TRBV5-1 and TRBJ2-7): KAGVTQTPRYLIKTRGQQVTLSCSPISGHRSVSWYQQTPGQGLQFLFEYFSETQRNKGNFPGRFSGRQFSNSRSEMNVSTLELGDSALYLCASSPGRGPYEQYFGPGTRLTVT.

This clone was seen repeatedly, ten times or more. CDR3 sequence reads: CASSREGQGAAFF. Written as DNA, the CDR3 is TGTGCCAGTAGTAGGGAGGGACAGGGGGCAGCTTTCTTT. The genes are TRBV19 and TRBJ1-1; 12 positions agree with TRBD1. The CDR3 extends over 13 amino acids. V shed 4 bases, J shed 10 bases, and the junction held 4 bases outside the gene matches. Germline V gene lookup returns CDR1 LNHDA and CDR2 SQIVND (reference sequence).

The chain uses TRBV18 and TRBJ1-2, with D perhaps TRBD1 (5 bases). The germline gives CDR1 KGHSH, CDR2 LQKENI. The CDR3 has 14 residues. The V gene lost 2 bases and the J gene lost 8 bases, with 15 bases spanning the gap. CDR3 loop: CASSPSDSPAGYTF. The CDR3 coding sequence is TGTGCCAGCTCACCATCCGACAGCCCAGCGGGCTACACCTTC.

V and J are TRBV15 and TRBJ2-5; D unclear. Trimming pared 0 bases from V and 4 bases from J, leaving 12 bases between. Germline lookup yields CDR1 LNHNV and CDR2 YYDKDF (reference sequence). CDR3 length: 15 residues. The CDR3 is CATSRDGRPGETQYF. For the CDR3, the DNA is TGTGCCACCAGCAGAGATGGTAGGCCGGGAGAGACCCAGTACTTC.

This clone has a single count. This chain joins TRBV9 and TRBJ1-2, with D possibly matching TRBD1 (6 bases). Germline CDR1 is SGDLS and CDR2 is YYNGEE. The CDR3 consists of 14 residues. Trimming removed 4 bases at V and 0 bases at J, with 10 bases between. The CDR3 loop reads CASSPWGPNYGYTF. For the CDR3, the DNA is TGTGCCAGCAGCCCCTGGGGGCCTAACTATGGCTACACCTTC.

The chain recombines TRBV20-1 with TRBJ2-3; D gene uncertain. The CDR3 runs 11 residues. The V end lost 5 bases, the J end lost 6 bases, and 9 bases lay between the germline ends. CDR1 and CDR2 (germline): DFQATT, SNEGSKA (reference sequence). The CDR3 reads CSAPSLDTQYF. The CDR3 DNA follows: TGCAGTGCTCCGAGCTTGGATACGCAGTATTTT.

The gene calls are TRBV9 and TRBJ2-5, with TRBD1 as a possible D gene (6 bases). Trimming left V 4 bases short and J 0 bases short, with 16 bases between. The CDR3 loop spans 16 amino acids. Per germline, CDR1 SGDLS and CDR2 YYNGEE. CDR3: CASSFRDISYQETQYF. The CDR3 bases are TGTGCCAGCAGCTTCCGGGACATATCGTACCAAGAGACCCAGTACTTC.

The V and J genes are TRBV2 and TRBJ1-5; no clear D. The germline gives CDR1 SNHLY, CDR2 FYNNEI. V lost 7 bases to trimming and J lost 1 base, with 17 bases between them. This CDR3 has 16 residues. In DNA, the CDR3 is TGTGCCAGCACTCGGAGGGAGGGATTAAGCAATCAGCCCCAGCATTTT. This codes for CASTRREGLSNQPQHF.

The V and J genes are TRBV27 and TRBJ2-7, with 9 bases fitting TRBD1. Unmatched junction bases numbered 12, after V lost 6 bases and J lost 6 bases. CDR1 is MNHEY, CDR2 SMNVEV, per germline (reference sequence). The CDR3 is 15 amino acids. CDR3 protein: CASSWEGTGFSEQYF. The CDR3 bases are TGTGCCAGCAGCTGGGAAGGGACAGGGTTTTCCGAGCAGTACTTC.

This clone was observed a handful of times. This rearrangement joins TRBV6-4 to TRBJ2-1, with no clear D. CDR3 size: 15 residues. The V end lost 3 bases, the J end lost 5 bases, and 14 bases lay between the germline ends. Germline CDR1 MRHNA, CDR2 SNTAGT. The CDR3, as DNA: TGTGCCAGCAGTGAATTCGGCGGATCTAACAATGAGCAGTTCTTC. Translated, it gives CASSEFGGSNNEQFF.

The J gene is TRBJ2-1, the V gene TRBV5-6, with D possibly being TRBD2 (6 bases). Germline CDR1 and CDR2: SGHDT and YYEEEE. The V end was cut by 4 bases, the J end by 4 bases, with 18 bases between. The CDR3 loop spans 16 amino acids. CDR3 in amino acids: CASSIINGGLYNEQFF. In DNA form, the CDR3 reads TGTGCCAGCAGCATTATAAATGGGGGACTGTACAATGAGCAGTTCTTC.

This clone was counted a few times. V is TRBV6-1 and J is TRBJ2-7; TRBD1 matches 7 bases. Unmatched junction bases numbered 5, after V lost 7 bases and J lost 5 bases. The germline gives CDR1 MNHNS, CDR2 SASEGT. This CDR3 has 12 amino acids. CDR3 sequence (DNA): TGTGCCAGCAAGACAGGGTACGACGAGCAGTACTTC. This translates into CASKTGYDEQYF.